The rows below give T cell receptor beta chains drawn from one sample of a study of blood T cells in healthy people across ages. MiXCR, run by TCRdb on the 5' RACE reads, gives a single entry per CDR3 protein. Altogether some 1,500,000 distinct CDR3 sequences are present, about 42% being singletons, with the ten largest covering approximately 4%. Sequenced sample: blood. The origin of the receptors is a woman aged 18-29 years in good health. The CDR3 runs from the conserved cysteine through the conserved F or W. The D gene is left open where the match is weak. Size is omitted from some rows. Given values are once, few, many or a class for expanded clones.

CASSTRDRGGSDGYTF TGTGCCAGCAGCACCCGGGACAGGGGGGGTTCGGATGGCTACACCTTC TRBJ1-2 TRBD1 few TRBV6-5
CASSYSGGQSNQPQHF TGTGCCAGCAGTTACTCGGGGGGGCAAAGCAATCAGCCCCAGCATTTT TRBJ1-5 - few TRBV6-2/TRBV6-3
CASTSGGTLGTQYF TGTGCCAGCACCAGCGGCGGTACATTGGGTACGCAGTATTTT TRBJ2-3 - - TRBV12-3/TRBV12-4
CASSFLGTDNYGYTF TGTGCCAGCAGCTTCCTCGGGACAGATAACTATGGCTACACCTTC TRBJ1-2 TRBD1 - TRBV7-9
CASSDRRSSYEQYF TGTGCCAGCAGTGACAGGAGAAGCTCCTACGAGCAGTACTTC TRBJ2-7 - - TRBV12-3/TRBV12-4
CSAGLREPDTDTQYF TGCAGTGCAGGACTGCGGGAGCCGGACACAGATACGCAGTATTTT TRBJ2-3 TRBD2 few TRBV20-1
CASSLPYDYGYTF TGCGCCAGCAGCTTGCCGTATGACTATGGCTACACCTTC TRBJ1-2 - - TRBV5-1
CASSYSVGAYYEQYF TGTGCCAGCAGTTACTCTGTAGGGGCCTACTACGAGCAGTACTTC TRBJ2-7 - once TRBV6-2/TRBV6-3
CSVDGSGGNEQFF TGCAGCGTTGACGGGAGTGGGGGAAATGAGCAGTTCTTC TRBJ2-1 - few TRBV29-1
CASSFGTSGRGSYNEQFF TGTGCCAGCAGCTTCGGGACTAGCGGGAGGGGATCCTACAATGAGCAGTTCTTC TRBJ2-1 TRBD2 few TRBV7-9
CSATKGQGVYEQYF TGCAGTGCTACCAAGGGACAGGGTGTCTACGAGCAGTACTTC TRBJ2-7 TRBD1 few TRBV20-1
CASSQEQDRNQPQHF TGTGCCAGCAGTCAAGAACAGGACAGGAATCAGCCCCAGCATTTT TRBJ1-5 TRBD1 few TRBV12-3/TRBV12-4
CASRSGPTSGELFF TGTGCCAGCAGATCCGGGCCAACGTCCGGGGAGCTGTTTTTT TRBJ2-2 - - TRBV9
CASSFGLAGVVGNEQYF TGTGCCAGCAGCTTTGGGCTAGCGGGAGTTGTCGGCAATGAGCAGTACTTC TRBJ2-5 TRBD2 - TRBV7-9
CASRLRGDSYEQYF TGTGCCAGCAGGTTAAGAGGGGACTCCTACGAGCAGTACTTC TRBJ2-7 - - TRBV15
CASSFSLQYSNQPQHF TGTGCCAGCAGCTTTTCTCTACAGTATAGCAATCAGCCCCAGCATTTT TRBJ1-5 - few TRBV7-9
CSARPQASYNERYF TGCAGTGCTAGACCGCAGGCATCCTACAATGAGCGGTACTTC TRBJ2-7 - - TRBV20-1
CVSSRPGQGNSPLHF TGTGTCAGCAGCCGCCCGGGACAGGGGAATTCACCCCTCCACTTT TRBJ1-6 TRBD1 once TRBV6-5
CASSYSGQGFAYEQYF TGTGCCAGCAGTTACTCGGGACAGGGATTTGCCTACGAGCAGTACTTC TRBJ2-7 TRBD1 - TRBV6-5
CASSINPGQSQETQYF TGCGCCAGCAGCATAAACCCGGGACAAAGCCAAGAGACCCAGTACTTC TRBJ2-5 - once TRBV5-1
CASSLDGGTSSYEQYF TGCGCCAGCAGCTTGGATGGCGGGACTAGCTCCTACGAGCAGTACTTC TRBJ2-7 TRBD2 few TRBV5-1
CASSSWGRGGETQYF TGTGCCAGCAGTTCCTGGGGGAGAGGTGGGGAGACCCAGTACTTC TRBJ2-5 - once TRBV28
CASSAAGTGGYNEQFF TGTGCCAGCAGCGCCGCCGGGACAGGGGGCTACAATGAGCAGTTCTTC TRBJ2-1 TRBD1 few TRBV11-3
CASSGRSLNTEAFF TGCGCCAGCAGCGGCCGCTCACTGAACACTGAAGCTTTCTTT TRBJ1-1 - few TRBV5-1
CASSPGTGRYEQYF TGTGCCAGCAGTCCGGGGACAGGGAGGTACGAGCAGTACTTC TRBJ2-7 TRBD1 few TRBV6-5
CSAPRAGVSGDEQFF TGCAGTGCTCCCCGGGCGGGAGTTAGTGGCGATGAGCAGTTCTTC TRBJ2-1 TRBD2 few TRBV20-1